This TCR beta chain comes out of a study of T cell responses to AZD1222 COVID-19 vaccine. General study findings and limits: Vaccine-associated CD4 TCRs spanned spike, dominant at 160-218 and 743-854. With two AZD1222 doses given, Spike-specific TCR breadth and depth both rose. Donors, mostly white British, included more females; clonal diversity was possibly underestimated.

The V gene's germline CDR1 is MGHRA and CDR2 YSYEKL. The CDR3 spans 14 residues. Trimming took off 0 bases at V and 6 bases at J, with 6 bases between the two ends. Remarks on this clone: What it recognizes is unknown.

Only in-frame clones appear in the TCRdb table, and some are missing; sequencing was by immunoSEQ multiplex PCR. The sample lists 150,000 to 200,000 clones, about 92% occurring once. The sequencing here drew on peripheral blood, taken on day 0 of AZD1222 vaccination. The origin of this receptor is an adult in good health. This chain connects TRBV4-1 to TRBJ1-6; D unclear. CDR3 sequence (DNA): TGCGCCAGCAGCCAAGATGCAGGTAATTCACCCCTCCACTTT. Its translation: CASSQDAGNSPLHF.